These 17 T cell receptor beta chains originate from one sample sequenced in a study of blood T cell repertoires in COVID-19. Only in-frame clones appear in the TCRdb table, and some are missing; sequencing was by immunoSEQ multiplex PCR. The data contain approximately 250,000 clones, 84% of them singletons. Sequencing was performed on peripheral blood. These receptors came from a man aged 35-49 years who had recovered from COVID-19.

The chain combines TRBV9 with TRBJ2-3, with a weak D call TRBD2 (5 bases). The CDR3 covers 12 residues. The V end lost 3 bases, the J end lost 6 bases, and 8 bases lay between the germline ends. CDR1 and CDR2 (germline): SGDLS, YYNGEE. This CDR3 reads CASSAIADTQYF. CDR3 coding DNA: TGTGCCAGCAGCGCGATAGCGGATACGCAGTATTTT. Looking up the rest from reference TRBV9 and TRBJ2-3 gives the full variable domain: DSGVTQTPKHLITATGQRVTLRCSPRSGDLSVYWYQQSLDQGLQFLIQYYNGEERAKGNILERFSAQQFPDLHSELNLSSLELGDSALYFCASSAIADTQYFGPGTRLTVL.

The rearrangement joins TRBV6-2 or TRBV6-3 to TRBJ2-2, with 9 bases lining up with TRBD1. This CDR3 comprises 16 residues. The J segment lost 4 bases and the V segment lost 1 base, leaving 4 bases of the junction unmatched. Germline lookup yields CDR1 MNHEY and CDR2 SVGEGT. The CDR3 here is CASSYYPGQGTGELFF. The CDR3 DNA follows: TGTGCCAGCAGTTACTACCCGGGACAGGGCACCGGGGAGCTGTTTTTT.

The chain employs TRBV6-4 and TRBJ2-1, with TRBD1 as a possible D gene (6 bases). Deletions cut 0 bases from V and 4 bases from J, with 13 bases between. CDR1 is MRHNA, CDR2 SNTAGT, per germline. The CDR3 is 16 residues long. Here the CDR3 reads CASSDSFGTNYNEQFF. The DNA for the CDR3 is TGTGCCAGCAGTGACTCCTTTGGGACAAATTACAATGAGCAGTTCTTC.

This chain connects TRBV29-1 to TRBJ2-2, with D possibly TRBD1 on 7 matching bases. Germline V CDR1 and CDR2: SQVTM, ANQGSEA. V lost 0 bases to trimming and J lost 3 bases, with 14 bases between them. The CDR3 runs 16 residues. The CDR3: CSVEEEGQRDTGELFF. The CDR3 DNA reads TGCAGCGTTGAAGAGGAGGGACAGCGTGACACCGGGGAGCTGTTTTTT.

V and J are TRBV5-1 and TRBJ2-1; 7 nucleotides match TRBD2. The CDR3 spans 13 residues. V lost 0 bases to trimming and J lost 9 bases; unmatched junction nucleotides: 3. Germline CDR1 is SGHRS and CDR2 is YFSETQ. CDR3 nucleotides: TGCGCCAGCAGCTTGGGACTAGCAGGTGAGCAGTTCTTC. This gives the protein CASSLGLAGEQFF.

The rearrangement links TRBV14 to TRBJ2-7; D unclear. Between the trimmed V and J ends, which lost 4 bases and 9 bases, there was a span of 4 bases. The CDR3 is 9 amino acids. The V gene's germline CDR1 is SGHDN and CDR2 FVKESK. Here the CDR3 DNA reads TGTGCCAGCAGCCCCGGGCAGTACTTC. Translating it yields CASSPGQYF.

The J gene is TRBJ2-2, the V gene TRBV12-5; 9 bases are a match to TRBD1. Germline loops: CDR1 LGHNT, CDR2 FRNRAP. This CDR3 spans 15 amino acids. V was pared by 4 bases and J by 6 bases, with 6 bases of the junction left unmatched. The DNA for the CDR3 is TGTGCTAGTGGTTCTTGGACAGGGGTCCCCGGGGAGCTGTTTTTT. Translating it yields CASGSWTGVPGELFF. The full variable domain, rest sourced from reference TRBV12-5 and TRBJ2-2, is DARVTQTPRHKVTEMGQEVTMRCQPILGHNTVFWYRQTMMQGLELLAYFRNRAPLDDSGMPKDRFSAEMPDATLATLKIQPSEPRDSAVYFCASGSWTGVPGELFFGEGSRLTVL.

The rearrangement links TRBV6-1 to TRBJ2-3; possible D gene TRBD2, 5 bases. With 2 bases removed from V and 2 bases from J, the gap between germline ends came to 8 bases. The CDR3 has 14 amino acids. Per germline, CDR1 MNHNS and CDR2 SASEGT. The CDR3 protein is CASSERGFTDTQYF. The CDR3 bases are TGTGCCAGCAGTGAACGGGGATTCACAGATACGCAGTATTTT.

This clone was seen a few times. The chain's CDR3 is CASSWQAGSYEQYF. The CDR3 DNA sequence: TGTGCCAGTAGTTGGCAGGCGGGTTCGTACGAGCAGTACTTC. The chain has TRBV19 and TRBJ2-7; TRBD2 might be the D (5 bases). V lost 5 bases and J lost 4, with 15 bases in between. Per the germline V gene, CDR1 is LNHDA and CDR2 is SQIVND (reference sequence). This CDR3 has 14 residues.

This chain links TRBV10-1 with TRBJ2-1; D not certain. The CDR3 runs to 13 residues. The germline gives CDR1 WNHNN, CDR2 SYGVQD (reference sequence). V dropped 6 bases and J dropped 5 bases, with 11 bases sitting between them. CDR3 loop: CASRAGLDNEQFF. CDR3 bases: TGCGCCAGCAGAGCAGGTTTGGACAATGAGCAGTTCTTC.

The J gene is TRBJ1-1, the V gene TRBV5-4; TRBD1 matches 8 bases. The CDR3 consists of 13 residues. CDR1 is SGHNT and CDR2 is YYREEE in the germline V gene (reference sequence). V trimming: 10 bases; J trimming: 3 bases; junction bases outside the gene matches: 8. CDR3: CAAQTGGDTEAFF. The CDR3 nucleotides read TGTGCCGCCCAAACAGGGGGAGACACTGAAGCTTTCTTT.

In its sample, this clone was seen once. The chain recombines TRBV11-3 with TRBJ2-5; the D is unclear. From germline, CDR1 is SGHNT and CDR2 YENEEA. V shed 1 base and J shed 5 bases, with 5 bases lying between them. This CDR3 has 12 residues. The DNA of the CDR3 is TGTGCCAGCAGCTTAGCTTCCGAGACCCAGTACTTC. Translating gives CASSLASETQYF.

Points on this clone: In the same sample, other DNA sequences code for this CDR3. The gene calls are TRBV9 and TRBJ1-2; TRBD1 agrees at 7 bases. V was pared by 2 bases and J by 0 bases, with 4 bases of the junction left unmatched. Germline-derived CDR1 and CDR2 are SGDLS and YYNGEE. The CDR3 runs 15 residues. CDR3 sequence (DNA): TGTGCCAGCAGCGTTACCGGGACAGCTAACTATGGCTACACCTTC. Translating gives CASSVTGTANYGYTF.

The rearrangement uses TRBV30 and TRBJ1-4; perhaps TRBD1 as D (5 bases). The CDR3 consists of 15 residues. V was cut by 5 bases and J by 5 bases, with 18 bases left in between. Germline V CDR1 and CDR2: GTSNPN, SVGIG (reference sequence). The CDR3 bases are TGTGCCTGGGGGGGTGTTGCGGCAGGGAATGAAAAACTGTTTTTT. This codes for CAWGGVAAGNEKLFF.

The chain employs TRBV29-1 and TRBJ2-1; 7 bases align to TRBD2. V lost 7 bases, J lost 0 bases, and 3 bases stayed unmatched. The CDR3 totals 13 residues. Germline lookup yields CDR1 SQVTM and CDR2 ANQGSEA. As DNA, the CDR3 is TGCAGCGCAAGCGGGATCTCCTACAATGAGCAGTTCTTC. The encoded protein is CSASGISYNEQFF.

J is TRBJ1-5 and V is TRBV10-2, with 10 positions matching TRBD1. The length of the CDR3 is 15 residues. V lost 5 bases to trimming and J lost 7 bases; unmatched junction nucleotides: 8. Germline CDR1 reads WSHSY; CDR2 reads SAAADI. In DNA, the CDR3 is TGCGCCAGCAGTCAAGACAGGGGGCGAATACAGCCCCAGCATTTT. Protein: CASSQDRGRIQPQHF.

In DNA, the CDR3 is TGTGCCAGCAGCCTGGACAGCATGAACACTGAAGCTTTCTTT. Translated, it gives CASSLDSMNTEAFF. J is TRBJ1-1 and V is TRBV11-3; perhaps TRBD1 as D (6 bases). This CDR3 comprises 14 residues. With 5 bases removed from V and 0 bases from J, the gap between germline ends came to 10 bases. Per germline, CDR1 SGHNT and CDR2 YENEEA.